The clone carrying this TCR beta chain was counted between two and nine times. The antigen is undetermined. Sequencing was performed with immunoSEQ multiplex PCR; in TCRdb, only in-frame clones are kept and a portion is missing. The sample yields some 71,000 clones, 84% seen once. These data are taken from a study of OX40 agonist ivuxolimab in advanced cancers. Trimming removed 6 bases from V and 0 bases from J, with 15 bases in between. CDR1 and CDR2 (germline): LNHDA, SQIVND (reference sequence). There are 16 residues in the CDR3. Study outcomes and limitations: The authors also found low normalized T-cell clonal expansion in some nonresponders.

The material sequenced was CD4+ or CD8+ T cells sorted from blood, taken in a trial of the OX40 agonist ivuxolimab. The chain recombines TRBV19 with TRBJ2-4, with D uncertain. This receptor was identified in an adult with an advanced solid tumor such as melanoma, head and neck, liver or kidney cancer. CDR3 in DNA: TGTGCCAGTAGCCCTATGCATCTCCTAGCCAAAAACATTCAGTACTTC. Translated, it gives CASSPMHLLAKNIQYF.